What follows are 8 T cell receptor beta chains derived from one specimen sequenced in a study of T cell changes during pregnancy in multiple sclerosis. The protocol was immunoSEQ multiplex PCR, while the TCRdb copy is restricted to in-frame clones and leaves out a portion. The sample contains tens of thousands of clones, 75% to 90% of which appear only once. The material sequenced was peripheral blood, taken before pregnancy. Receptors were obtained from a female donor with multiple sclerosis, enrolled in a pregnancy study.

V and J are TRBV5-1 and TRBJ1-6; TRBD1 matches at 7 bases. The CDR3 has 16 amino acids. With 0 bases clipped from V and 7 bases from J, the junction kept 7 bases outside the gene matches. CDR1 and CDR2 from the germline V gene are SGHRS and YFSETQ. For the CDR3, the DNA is TGCGCCAGCAGCTTGGAAAGGGGCAGGGGGAATTCACCCCTCCACTTT. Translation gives CASSLERGRGNSPLHF.

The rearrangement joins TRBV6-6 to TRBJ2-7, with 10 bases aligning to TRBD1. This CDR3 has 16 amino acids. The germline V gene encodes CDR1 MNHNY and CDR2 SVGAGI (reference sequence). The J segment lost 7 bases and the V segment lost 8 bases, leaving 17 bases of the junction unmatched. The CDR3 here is CASPRIPTGTGEEQYF. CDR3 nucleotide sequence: TGTGCCAGCCCCCGGATCCCGACAGGGACAGGGGAAGAGCAGTACTTC.

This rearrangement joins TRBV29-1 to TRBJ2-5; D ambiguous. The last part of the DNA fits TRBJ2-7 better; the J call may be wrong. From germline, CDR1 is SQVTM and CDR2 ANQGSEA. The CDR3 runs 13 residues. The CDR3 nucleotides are TGCAGCGTTGAAAAGGCCCCAGACTACGAGCAGTACTTC. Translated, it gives CSVEKAPDYEQYF.

The CDR3 sequence: CASSLGRADYGYTF. CDR3 in DNA: TGTGCCAGCAGCTTGGGCAGGGCGGACTATGGCTACACCTTC. This chain links TRBV5-6 with TRBJ1-2; a possible D gene is TRBD1 (5 bases). Per the germline V gene, CDR1 is SGHDT and CDR2 is YYEEEE. The CDR3 extends over 14 amino acids. Between the trimmed V and J ends, which lost 0 bases and 3 bases, there was a span of 9 bases.

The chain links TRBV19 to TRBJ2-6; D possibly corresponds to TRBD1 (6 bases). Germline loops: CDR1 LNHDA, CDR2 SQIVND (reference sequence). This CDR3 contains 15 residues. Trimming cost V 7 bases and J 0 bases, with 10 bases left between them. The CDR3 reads CASNTGSSGANVLTF. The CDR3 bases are TGTGCCAGTAATACAGGGAGCTCTGGGGCCAACGTCCTGACTTTC.

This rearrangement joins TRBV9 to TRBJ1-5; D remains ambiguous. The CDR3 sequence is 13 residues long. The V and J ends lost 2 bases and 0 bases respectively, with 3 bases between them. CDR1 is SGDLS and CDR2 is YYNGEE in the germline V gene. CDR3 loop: CASSVNSNQPQHF. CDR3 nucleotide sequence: TGTGCCAGCAGCGTCAATAGCAATCAGCCCCAGCATTTT. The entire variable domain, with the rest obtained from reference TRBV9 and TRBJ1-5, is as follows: DSGVTQTPKHLITATGQRVTLRCSPRSGDLSVYWYQQSLDQGLQFLIQYYNGEERAKGNILERFSAQQFPDLHSELNLSSLELGDSALYFCASSVNSNQPQHFGDGTRLSIL.

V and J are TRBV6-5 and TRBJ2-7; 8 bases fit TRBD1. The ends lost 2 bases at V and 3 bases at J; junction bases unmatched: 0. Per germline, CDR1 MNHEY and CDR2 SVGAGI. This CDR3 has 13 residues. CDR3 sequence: CASSYGTGYEQYF. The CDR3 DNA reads TGTGCCAGCAGTTACGGGACAGGCTACGAGCAGTACTTC.

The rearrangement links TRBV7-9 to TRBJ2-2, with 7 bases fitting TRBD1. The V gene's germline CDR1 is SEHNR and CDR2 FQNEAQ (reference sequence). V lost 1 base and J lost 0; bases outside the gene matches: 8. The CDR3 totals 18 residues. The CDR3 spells CASSLGTLGQANTGELFF. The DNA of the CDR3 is TGTGCCAGCAGCTTAGGCACACTTGGACAGGCGAACACCGGGGAGCTGTTTTTT.